The next 5 T cell receptor beta chains were all read from a single sample in a study of cytomegalovirus exposure and HLA in healthy donors. The PCR contained 60 Vbeta and 13 Jbeta primers. This table comes from immunoSEQ multiplex PCR, and its TCRdb copy is limited to in-frame clones, with some not included. The table lists 130,000 or so clones, about 8.5% of them singletons. The material sequenced was PBMCs. The receptors come from a man aged 35 to 55 in good health and CMV-seronegative.

This clone was recorded a few times. V and J are TRBV5-4 and TRBJ2-7; TRBD1 might be the D (6 bases). Trimming stripped 0 bases from V and 4 bases from J, with 8 bases between. This CDR3 comprises 13 residues. Germline V gene lookup returns CDR1 SGHNT and CDR2 YYREEE (reference sequence). The CDR3 loop is CASSLAGEYEQYF. Here the CDR3 DNA reads TGTGCCAGCAGCTTGGCAGGGGAGTACGAGCAGTACTTC.

This chain connects TRBV19 to TRBJ1-1, with D uncertain. This CDR3 has 14 amino acids. V was shortened by 5 bases and J by 2 bases, with 12 bases between the two germline ends. Germline CDR1 and CDR2: LNHDA and SQIVND (reference sequence). In DNA, the CDR3 is TGTGCCAGTAGTTTAACACCCACCAACACTGAAGCTTTCTTT. The encoded protein is CASSLTPTNTEAFF.

This clone was seen a few times. The chain carries TRBV27 and TRBJ2-7, with D uncertain. The CDR3 extends over 9 amino acids. V was clipped by 10 bases and J by 5 bases, with 6 bases between them. Germline V lookup: CDR1 MNHEY, CDR2 SMNVEV (reference sequence). The CDR3 DNA reads as TGTGCCACGCAGGACGAGCAGTACTTC. It encodes CATQDEQYF.

The DNA of the CDR3 is TGTGCCAGCAGCCTAAACTCCTACAATGAGCAGTTCTTC. It translates to CASSLNSYNEQFF. The chain is built from TRBV16 and TRBJ2-1, with D unresolved. Germline loops: CDR1 KGHSY, CDR2 FQNENV. Between the trimmed V and J ends, which lost 4 bases and 0 bases, there was a span of 4 bases. The CDR3 consists of 13 residues. The whole variable domain, filled in from reference TRBV16 and TRBJ2-1, reads GEEVAQTPKHLVRGEGQKAKLYCAPIKGHSYVFWYQQVLKNEFKFLISFQNENVFDETGMPKERFSAKCLPNSPCSLEIQATKLEDSAVYFCASSLNSYNEQFFGPGTRLTVL.

The rearrangement joins TRBV10-2 to TRBJ2-5; D is ambiguous. The germline V gene has CDR1 WSHSY and CDR2 SAAADI. Trimming removed 3 bases at V and 5 bases at J, with 10 bases between. The CDR3 spans 13 residues. CDR3 nucleotides: TGCGCCAGCAGTGAACGAGAGAAGGAGACCCAGTACTTC. Translating it yields CASSEREKETQYF.